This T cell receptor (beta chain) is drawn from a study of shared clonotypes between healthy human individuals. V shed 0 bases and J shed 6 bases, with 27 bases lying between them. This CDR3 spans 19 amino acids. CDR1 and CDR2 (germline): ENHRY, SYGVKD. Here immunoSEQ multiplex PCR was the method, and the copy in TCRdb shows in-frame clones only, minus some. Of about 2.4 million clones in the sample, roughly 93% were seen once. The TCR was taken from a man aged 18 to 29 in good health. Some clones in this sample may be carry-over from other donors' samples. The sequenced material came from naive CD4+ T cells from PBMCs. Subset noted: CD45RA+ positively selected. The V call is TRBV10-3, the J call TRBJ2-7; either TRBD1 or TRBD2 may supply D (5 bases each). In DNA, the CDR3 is TGTGCCATCAGTGAGTCGCGTGATACTTGGGGACGACTGAGGGGCGAGCAGTACTTC. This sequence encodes CAISESRDTWGRLRGEQYF.